The source of this T cell receptor beta chain is a study of identical twins. The CDR3 has 15 residues. V was cut by 2 bases and J by 4 bases, with 11 bases left in between. CDR1 SNHLY and CDR2 FYNNEI come from the germline V gene. TCRdb recomputed calls from the 5' RACE reads with MiXCR, one row per CDR3 protein. The data contain nearly 650,000 distinct CDR3 sequences, under 8.5% of them singletons. This clonotype was detected a few times. Its antigen is not identified. Overall study findings and caveats: Beta out-of-frame sequences showed weaker excess twin sharing. Partial confounding of zero-insertion analyses by invariant MAIT and iNKT cells was possible.

These data were also filed under a second study, of yellow fever vaccine responses in identical twins. This second report adds: Twins' vaccine T cell responses were reported to seem partly convergent and partly personalized.

The chain couples TRBV2 to TRBJ2-2; D call uncertain. Sequencing was performed on PBMCs. This receptor was identified in a woman aged 18 to 35 in good health. CDR3 DNA sequence: TGTGCCAGCAGTGAATTTAGCATCAGCACCGGGGAGCTGTTTTTT. Translated: CASSEFSISTGELFF.